This T cell receptor (beta chain) was sequenced in a study of graft-versus-host responses after intestinal transplantation. Study summary: Anti-thymocyte globulin induction preceded about three years of tacrolimus and steroid maintenance in all recipients.

In regard to this clone: What it recognizes is unknown.

Using immunoSEQ multiplex PCR, the repertoire was profiled, and TCRdb retains in-frame clones only, with some absent. The repertoire holds roughly 100,000 clones, with roughly 90% as singletons. From germline, CDR1 is MDHEN and CDR2 SYDVKM. CDR3 length equals 14 residues. The germline V and J ends were trimmed by 2 bases and 7 bases, with 11 bases remaining between them. Sequencing was performed on unstimulated CD8+ T cells sorted from spleen or lymph node cells, taken before transplant. V and J are TRBV28 and TRBJ1-4; possibly TRBD1 for D (6 bases). This TCR was sampled from a human donor who was the organ donor for an intestinal transplant. CDR3 sequence (DNA): TGTGCCAGCAGTTTAATGGGGGCGGGTGAAAAACTGTTTTTT. It codes for CASSLMGAGEKLFF.